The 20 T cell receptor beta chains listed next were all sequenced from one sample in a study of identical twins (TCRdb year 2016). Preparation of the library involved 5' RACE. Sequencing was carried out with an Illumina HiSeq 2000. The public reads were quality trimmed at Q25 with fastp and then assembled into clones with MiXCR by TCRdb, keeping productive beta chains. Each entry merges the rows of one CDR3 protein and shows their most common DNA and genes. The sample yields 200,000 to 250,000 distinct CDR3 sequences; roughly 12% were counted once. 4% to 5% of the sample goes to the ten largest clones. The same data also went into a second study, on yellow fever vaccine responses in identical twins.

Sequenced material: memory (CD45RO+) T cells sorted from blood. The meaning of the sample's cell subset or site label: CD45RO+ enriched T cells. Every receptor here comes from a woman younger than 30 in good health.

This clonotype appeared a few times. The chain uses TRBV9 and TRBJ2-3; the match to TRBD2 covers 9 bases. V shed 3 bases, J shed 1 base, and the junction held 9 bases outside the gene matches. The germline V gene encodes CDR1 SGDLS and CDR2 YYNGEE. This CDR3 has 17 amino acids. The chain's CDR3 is CASSAPLAGGRTDTQYF. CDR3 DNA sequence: TGTGCCAGCAGCGCACCCCTTGCGGGGGGGCGCACAGATACGCAGTATTTT.

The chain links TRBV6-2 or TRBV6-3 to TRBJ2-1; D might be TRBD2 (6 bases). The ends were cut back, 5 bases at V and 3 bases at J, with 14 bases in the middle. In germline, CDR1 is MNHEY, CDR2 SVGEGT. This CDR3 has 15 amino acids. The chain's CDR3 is CASSGRRRGYNEQFF. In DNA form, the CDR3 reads TGTGCCAGCAGTGGCCGGCGGCGGGGCTACAATGAGCAGTTCTTC.

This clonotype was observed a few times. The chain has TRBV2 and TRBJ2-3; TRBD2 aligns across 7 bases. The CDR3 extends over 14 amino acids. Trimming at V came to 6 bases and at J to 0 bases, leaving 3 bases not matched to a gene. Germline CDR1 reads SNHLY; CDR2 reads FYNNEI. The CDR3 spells CASRGTISTDTQYF. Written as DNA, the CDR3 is TGTGCCAGCAGGGGGACTATAAGCACAGATACGCAGTATTTT. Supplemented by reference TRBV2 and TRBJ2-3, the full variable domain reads EPEVTQTPSHQVTQMGQEVILRCVPISNHLYFYWYRQILGQKVEFLVSFYNNEISEKSEIFDDQFSVERPDGSNFTLKIRSTKLEDSAMYFCASRGTISTDTQYFGPGTRLTVL.

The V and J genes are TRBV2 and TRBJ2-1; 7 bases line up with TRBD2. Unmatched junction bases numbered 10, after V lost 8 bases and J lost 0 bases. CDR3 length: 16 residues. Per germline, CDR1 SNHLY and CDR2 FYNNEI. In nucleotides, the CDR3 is TGTGCCAGCGGAAGTAGCGGGTTTAGCTCCTACAATGAGCAGTTCTTC. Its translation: CASGSSGFSSYNEQFF.

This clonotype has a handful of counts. CDR3 sequence: CASSIEYGGYTF. CDR3 coding DNA: TGTGCCAGCAGTATAGAGTACGGCGGCTACACCTTC. The chain employs TRBV2 and TRBJ1-2, with D hard to call. The germline V and J ends were trimmed by 5 bases and 8 bases, with 12 bases remaining between them. CDR3 length equals 12 residues. Germline values: CDR1 SNHLY, CDR2 FYNNEI.

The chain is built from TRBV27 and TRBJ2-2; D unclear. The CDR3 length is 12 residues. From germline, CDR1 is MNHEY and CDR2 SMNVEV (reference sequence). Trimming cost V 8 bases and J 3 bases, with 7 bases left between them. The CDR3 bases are TGTGCCAGCGGCCCTTACACCGGGGAGCTGTTTTTT. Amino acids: CASGPYTGELFF.

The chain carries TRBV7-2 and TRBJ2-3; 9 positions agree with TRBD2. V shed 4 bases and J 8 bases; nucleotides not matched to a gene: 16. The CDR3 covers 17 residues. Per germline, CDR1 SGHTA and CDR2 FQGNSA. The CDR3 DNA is TGTGCCAGCAGCTCCCCGGCGGGGCGGGGGGGCAGGTTTACGCAGTATTTT. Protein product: CASSSPAGRGGRFTQYF.

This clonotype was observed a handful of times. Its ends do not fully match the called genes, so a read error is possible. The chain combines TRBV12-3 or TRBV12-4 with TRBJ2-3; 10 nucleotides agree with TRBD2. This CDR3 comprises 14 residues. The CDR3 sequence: CASSLLAGATDTIF. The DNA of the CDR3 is TGTGCCAGCAGTTTACTAGCGGGAGCCACAGATACGATTTTT.

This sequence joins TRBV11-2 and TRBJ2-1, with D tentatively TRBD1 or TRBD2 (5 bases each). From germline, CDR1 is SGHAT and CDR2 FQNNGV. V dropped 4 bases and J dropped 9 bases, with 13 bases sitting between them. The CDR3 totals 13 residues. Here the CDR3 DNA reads TGTGCCAGCAGCTCGGGACCCCGTGGTGAGCAGTTCTTC. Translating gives CASSSGPRGEQFF.

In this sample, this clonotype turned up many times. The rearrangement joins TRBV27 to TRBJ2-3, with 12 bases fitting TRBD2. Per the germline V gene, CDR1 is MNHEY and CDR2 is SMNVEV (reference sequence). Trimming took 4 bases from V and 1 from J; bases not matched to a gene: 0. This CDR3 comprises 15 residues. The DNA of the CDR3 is TGTGCCAGCAGTTCTAGCGGGAGGGGCACAGATACGCAGTATTTT. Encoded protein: CASSSSGRGTDTQYF.

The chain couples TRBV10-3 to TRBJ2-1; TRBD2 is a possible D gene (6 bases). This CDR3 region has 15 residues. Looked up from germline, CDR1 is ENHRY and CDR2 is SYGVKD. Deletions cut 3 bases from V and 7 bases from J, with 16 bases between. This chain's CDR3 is CAISDTSASVNEQFF. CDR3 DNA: TGTGCCATCAGTGATACATCGGCTAGCGTGAATGAGCAGTTCTTC.

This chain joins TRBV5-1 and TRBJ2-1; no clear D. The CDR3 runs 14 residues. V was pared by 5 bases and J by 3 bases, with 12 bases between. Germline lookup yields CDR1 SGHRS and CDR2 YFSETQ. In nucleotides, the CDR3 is TGCGCCAGCAGTCCCAGGTCGAGCTACAATGAGCAGTTCTTC. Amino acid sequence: CASSPRSSYNEQFF.

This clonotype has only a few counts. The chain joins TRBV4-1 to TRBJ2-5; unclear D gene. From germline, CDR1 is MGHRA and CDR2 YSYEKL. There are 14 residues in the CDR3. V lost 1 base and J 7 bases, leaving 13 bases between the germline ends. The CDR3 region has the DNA TGCGCCAGCAGCCAAGTCGTACACCCAAGGACCCAGTACTTC. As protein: CASSQVVHPRTQYF.

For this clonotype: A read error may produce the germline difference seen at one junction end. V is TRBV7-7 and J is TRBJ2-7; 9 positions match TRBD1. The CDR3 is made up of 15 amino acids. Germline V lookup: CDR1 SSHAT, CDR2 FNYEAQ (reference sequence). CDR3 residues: CASSPGQGITYEQYF. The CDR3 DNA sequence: TGTGCTAGCAGTCCAGGACAGGGGATCACCTACGAGCAGTACTTC. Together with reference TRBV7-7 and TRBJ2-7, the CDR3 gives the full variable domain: GAGVSQSPRYKVTKRGQDVTLRCDPISSHATLYWYQQALGQGPEFLTYFNYEAQPDKSGLPSDRFSAERPEGSISTLTIQRTEQRDSAMYRCASSPGQGITYEQYFGPGTRLTVT.

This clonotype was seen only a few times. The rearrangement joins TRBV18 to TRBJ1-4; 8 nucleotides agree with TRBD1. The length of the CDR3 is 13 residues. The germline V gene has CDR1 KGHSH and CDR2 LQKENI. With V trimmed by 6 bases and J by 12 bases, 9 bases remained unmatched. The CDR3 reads CASSPGTGRELFF. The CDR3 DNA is TGTGCCAGCTCGCCTGGGACAGGCCGTGAACTGTTTTTT.

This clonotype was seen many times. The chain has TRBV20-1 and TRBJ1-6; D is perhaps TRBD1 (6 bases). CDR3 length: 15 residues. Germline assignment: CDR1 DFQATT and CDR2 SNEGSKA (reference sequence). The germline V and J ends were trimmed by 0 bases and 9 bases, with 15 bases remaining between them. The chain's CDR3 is CSAREADRFGSPLHF. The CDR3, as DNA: TGCAGTGCTAGAGAGGCAGACAGGTTCGGTTCACCCCTCCACTTT.

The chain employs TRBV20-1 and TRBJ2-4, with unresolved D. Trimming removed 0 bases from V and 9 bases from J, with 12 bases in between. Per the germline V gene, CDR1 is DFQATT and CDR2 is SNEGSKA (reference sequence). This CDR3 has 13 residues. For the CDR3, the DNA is TGCAGTGCTAGAGACCCACGTTTGGGCATTCAGTACTTC. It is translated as CSARDPRLGIQYF.

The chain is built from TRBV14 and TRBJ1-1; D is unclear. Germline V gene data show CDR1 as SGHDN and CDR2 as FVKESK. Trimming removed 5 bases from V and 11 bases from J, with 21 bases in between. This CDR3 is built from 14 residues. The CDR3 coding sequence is TGTGCCAGCAGCGCCTCCCGGTTGATATCCAAGGCTTTCTTT. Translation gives CASSASRLISKAFF.

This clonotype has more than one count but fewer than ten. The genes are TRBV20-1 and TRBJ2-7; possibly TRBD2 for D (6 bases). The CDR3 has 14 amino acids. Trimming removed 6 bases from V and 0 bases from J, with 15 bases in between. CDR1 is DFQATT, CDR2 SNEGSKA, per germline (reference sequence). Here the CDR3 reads CSAEGTSSSYEQYF. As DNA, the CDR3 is TGCAGTGCGGAGGGGACTTCAAGCTCCTACGAGCAGTACTTC.

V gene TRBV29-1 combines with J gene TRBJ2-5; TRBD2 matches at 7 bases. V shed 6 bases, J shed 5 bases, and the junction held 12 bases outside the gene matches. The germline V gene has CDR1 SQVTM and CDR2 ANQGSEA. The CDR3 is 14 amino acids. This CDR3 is CSVNLGGGRETQYF. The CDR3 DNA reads TGCAGCGTCAACCTGGGGGGGGGTCGGGAGACCCAGTACTTC. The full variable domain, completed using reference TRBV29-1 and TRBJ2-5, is SAVISQKPSRDICQRGTSLTIQCQVDSQVTMMFWYRQQPGQSLTLIATANQGSEATYESGFVIDKFPISRPNLTFSTLTVSNMSPEDSSIYLCSVNLGGGRETQYFGPGTRLLVL.